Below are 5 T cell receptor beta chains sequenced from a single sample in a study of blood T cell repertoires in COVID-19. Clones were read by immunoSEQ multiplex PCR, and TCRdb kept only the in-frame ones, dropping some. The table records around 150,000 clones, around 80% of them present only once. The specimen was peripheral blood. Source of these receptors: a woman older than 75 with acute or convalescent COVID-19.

The CDR3 reads CASSQVANGEQFF. CDR3 sequence (DNA): TGTGCCAGCAGCCAAGTAGCTAACGGTGAGCAGTTCTTC. V is TRBV14 and J is TRBJ2-1; D gene uncertain. This CDR3 is built from 13 residues. Germline values: CDR1 SGHDN, CDR2 FVKESK. V was cut by 1 base and J by 9 bases, with 10 bases left in between.

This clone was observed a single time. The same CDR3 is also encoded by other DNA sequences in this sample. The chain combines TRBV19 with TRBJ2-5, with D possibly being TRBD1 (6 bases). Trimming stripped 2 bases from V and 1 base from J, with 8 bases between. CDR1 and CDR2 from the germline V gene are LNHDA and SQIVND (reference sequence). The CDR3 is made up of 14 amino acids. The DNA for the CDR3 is TGTGCCAGTAGTATACAGGGGACCCAAGAGACCCAGTACTTC. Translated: CASSIQGTQETQYF. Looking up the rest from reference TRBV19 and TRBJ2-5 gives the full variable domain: DGGITQSPKYLFRKEGQNVTLSCEQNLNHDAMYWYRQDPGQGLRLIYYSQIVNDFQKGDIAEGYSVSREKKESFPLTVTSAQKNPTAFYLCASSIQGTQETQYFGPGTRLLVL.

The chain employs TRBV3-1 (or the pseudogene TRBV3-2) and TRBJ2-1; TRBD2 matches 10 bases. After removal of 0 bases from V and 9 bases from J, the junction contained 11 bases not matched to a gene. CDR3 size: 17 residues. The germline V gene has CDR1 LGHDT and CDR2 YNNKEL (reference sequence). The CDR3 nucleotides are TGTGCCAGCAGCCAAGATCTTCCGGGACTAGCGAATAGTGAGCAGTTCTTC. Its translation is CASSQDLPGLANSEQFF.

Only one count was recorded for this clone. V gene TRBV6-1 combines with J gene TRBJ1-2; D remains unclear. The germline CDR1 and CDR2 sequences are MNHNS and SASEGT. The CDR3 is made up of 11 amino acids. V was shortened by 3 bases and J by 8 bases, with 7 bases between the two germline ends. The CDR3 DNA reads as TGTGCCAGCAGTGACGCGTACGGCTACACCTTC. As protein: CASSDAYGYTF.

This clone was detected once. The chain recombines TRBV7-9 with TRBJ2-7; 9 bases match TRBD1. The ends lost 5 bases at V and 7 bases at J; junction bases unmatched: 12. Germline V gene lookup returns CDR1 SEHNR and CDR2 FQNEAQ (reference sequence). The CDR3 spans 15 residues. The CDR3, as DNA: TGTGCCAGCAGCCGGGACAGGGCAGACGCGAGGGAGCAGTACTTC. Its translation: CASSRDRADAREQYF.